This TCR beta chain was documented in a study of neurological immune-mediated disorders. Many counts were recorded for this clonotype. The CDR3 is 16 residues long. Between the trimmed V and J ends, which lost 0 bases and 2 bases, there was a span of 15 bases. CDR1 and CDR2 (germline): SGHRS, YFSETQ. Synthesis of cDNA used 5'RACE (with 10-nucleotide random UMIs). In TCRdb, the 5' RACE reads were re-called with MiXCR into one record per CDR3 protein. The repertoire holds 55,000 to 70,000 distinct CDR3 sequences, roughly 10% seen once, with around 1.9% in the top ten. V and J are TRBV5-1 and TRBJ2-7, with a possible D match to TRBD2 (5 bases). The source material was PBMCs. The clonotype comes from a man aged 55 to 70 in good health. The CDR3 spells CASSLGSITGAYEQYF. The CDR3, as DNA: TGCGCCAGCAGCTTGGGTTCCATTACCGGGGCCTACGAGCAGTACTTC.